The source of this T cell receptor (beta chain) is a study of blood T cell repertoires in COVID-19. For the study at large: The United States, Italy and Spain were the sources of the acute and convalescent COVID-19 samples.

V lost 5 bases, J lost 8 bases, and 9 bases stayed unmatched. Germline-derived CDR1 and CDR2 are MDHEN and SYDVKM. The CDR3 covers 15 residues. Sequencing was performed with immunoSEQ multiplex PCR; in TCRdb, only in-frame clones are kept and a portion is missing. The data show about 75,000 clones, with 90% seen just once and approximately 2.5% held by the top ten. This TCR was recovered from a human donor in a cohort sampled during active COVID-19. The rearrangement uses TRBV28 and TRBJ2-2; 9 bases fit TRBD2. The sequenced sample was peripheral blood. The CDR3 region has the DNA TGTGCCAGCAGTCCCGGGACTAGCAGGAAAGGGGAGCTGTTTTTT. It translates to CASSPGTSRKGELFF.